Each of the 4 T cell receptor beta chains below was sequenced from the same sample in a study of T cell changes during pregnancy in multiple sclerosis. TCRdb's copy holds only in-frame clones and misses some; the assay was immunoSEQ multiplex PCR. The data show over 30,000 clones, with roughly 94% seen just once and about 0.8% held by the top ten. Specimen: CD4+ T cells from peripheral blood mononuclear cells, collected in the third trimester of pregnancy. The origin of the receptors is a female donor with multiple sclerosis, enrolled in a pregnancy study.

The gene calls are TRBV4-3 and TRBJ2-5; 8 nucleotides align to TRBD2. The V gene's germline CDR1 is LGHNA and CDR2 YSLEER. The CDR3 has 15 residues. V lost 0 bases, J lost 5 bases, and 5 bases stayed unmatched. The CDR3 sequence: CASSQDTGGIETQYF. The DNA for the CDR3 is TGCGCCAGCAGCCAAGACACGGGGGGGATCGAGACCCAGTACTTC.

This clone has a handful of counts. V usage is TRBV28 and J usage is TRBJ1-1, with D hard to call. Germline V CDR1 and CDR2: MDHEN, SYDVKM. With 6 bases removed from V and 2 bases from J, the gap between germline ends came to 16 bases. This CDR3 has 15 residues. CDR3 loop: CASRPGTVGNTEAFF. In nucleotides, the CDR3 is TGTGCCAGCAGACCCGGCACAGTTGGTAACACTGAAGCTTTCTTT.

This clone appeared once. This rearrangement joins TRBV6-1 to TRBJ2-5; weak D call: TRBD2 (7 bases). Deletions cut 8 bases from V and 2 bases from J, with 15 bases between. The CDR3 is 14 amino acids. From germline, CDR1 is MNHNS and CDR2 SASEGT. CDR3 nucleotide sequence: TGTGCCAGCTGGGTGGGGGGGCCTCAAGAGACCCAGTACTTC. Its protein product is CASWVGGPQETQYF.

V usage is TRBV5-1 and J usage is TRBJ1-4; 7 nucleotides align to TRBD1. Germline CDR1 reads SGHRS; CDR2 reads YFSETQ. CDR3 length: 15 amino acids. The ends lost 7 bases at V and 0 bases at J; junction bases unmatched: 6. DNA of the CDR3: TGCGCCAGCCGTCTTCAGGGGGCAACTAATGAAAAACTGTTTTTT. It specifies CASRLQGATNEKLFF.